This T cell receptor beta chain originates from a study of blood T cells in healthy people across ages. Alongside a J-beta primer mix, a sample-barcoded 5' primer served in a second PCR lasting roughly 7 to 11 cycles. One entry per CDR3 protein results from TCRdb running MiXCR on the 5' RACE reads. The sample records about 670,000 distinct CDR3 sequences, over 40% being singletons. CDR3 length: 15 amino acids. Germline V gives CDR1 SGHRS, CDR2 YFSETQ. The germline V and J ends were trimmed by 2 bases and 3 bases, with 15 bases remaining between them. The V and J genes are TRBV5-1 and TRBJ2-7; D possibly uses TRBD1 or TRBD2 (5 bases each). Sequenced: blood. This TCR derives from an older man in good health. The CDR3 nucleotides read TGCGCCAGCAGCTTTCGTGAAGGGGAGATCTACGAGCAGTACTTC. This encodes CASSFREGEIYEQYF.